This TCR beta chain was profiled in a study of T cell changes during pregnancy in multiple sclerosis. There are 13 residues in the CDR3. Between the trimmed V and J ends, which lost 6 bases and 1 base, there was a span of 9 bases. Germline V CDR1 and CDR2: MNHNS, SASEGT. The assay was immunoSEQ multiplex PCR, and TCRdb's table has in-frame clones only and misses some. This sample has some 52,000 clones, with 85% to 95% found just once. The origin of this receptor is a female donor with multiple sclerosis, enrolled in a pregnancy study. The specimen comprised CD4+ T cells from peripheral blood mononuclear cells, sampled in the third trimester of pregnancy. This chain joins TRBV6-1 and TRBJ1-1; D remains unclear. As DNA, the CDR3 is TGTGCCAGCAGGGAAAATAGGAACACTGAAGCTTTCTTT. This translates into CASRENRNTEAFF.